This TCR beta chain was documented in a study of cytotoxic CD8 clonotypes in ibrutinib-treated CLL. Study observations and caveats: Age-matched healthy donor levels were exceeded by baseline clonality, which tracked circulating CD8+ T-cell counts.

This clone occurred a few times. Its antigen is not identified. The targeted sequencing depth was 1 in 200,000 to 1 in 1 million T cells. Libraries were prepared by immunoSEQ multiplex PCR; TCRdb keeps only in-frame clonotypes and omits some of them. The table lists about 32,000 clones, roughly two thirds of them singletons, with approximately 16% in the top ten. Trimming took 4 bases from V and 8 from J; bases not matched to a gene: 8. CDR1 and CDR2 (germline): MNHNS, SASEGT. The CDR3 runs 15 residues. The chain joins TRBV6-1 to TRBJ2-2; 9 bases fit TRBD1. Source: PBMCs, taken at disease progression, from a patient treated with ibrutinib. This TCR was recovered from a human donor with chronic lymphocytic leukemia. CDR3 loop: CASSGDRAMRGELFF. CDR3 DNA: TGTGCCAGCAGTGGGGACAGGGCGATGCGAGGGGAGCTGTTTTTT.